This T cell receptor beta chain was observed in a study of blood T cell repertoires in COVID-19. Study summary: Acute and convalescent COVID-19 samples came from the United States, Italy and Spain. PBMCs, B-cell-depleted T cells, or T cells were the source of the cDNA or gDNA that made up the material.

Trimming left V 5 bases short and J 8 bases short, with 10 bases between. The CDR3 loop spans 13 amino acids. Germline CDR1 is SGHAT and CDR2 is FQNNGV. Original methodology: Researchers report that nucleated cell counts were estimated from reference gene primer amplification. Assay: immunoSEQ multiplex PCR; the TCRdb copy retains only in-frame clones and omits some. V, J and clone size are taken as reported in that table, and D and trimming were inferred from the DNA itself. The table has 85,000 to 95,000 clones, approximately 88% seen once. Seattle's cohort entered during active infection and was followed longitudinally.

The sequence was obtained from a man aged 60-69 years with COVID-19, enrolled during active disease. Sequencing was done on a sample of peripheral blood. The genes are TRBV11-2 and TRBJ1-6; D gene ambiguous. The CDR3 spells CASSPVADSPLHF. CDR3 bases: TGTGCCAGCAGCCCGGTGGCGGATTCACCCCTCCACTTT.